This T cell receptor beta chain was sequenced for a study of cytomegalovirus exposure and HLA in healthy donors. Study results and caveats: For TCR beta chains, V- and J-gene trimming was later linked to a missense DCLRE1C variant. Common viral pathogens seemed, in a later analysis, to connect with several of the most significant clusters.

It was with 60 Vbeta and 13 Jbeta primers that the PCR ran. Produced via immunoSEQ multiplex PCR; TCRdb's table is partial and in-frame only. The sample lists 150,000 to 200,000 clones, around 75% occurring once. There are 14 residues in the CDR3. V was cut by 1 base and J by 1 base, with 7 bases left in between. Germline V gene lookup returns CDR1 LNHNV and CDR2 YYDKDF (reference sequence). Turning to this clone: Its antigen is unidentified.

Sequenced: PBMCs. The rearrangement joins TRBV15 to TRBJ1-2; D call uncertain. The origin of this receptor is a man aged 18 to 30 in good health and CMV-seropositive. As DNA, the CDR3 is TGTGCCACCAGCAGAGTGGCTAGTAACTATGGCTACACCTTC. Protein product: CATSRVASNYGYTF.